Below, 30 T cell receptor delta chains from the same sample are listed, as sequenced in a study of Vδ1+ human thymocytes. Study-wide results and limits: Thymic TRG and TRD repertoires appeared highly polyclonal.

Sequences come from RNA converted to cDNA by reverse transcription. Multiplex PCR used pooled V-gene forward primers and a constant-region reverse primer to amplify CDR3s. TCRdb re-analyzed the multiplex PCR reads via CATT. The sample records under 85,000 delta-chain clones, 30% to 45% being singletons. The antigens these receptors bind are not known. Sample: Vdelta1+ gamma-delta thymocytes from the thymus. Sample subset: FACS-sorted CD3+ TCRalphabeta- TCRVdelta1+ TCRVdelta2- thymocytes. The receptors originated from a boy younger than two who had congenital heart surgery.

In this sample, this clone turned up a few times. The chain uses TRDV1 and TRDJ2, with D maybe TRDD3 (6 bases). The CDR3 runs to 19 residues. Germline CDR1 is TSWWSYY and CDR2 is QGS. Trimming left V 2 bases short and J 1 base short, with 20 bases between. Here the CDR3 reads CALGERDSGALHLTAQLFF. Written as DNA, the CDR3 is TGTGCTCTTGGGGAAAGGGACTCTGGGGCCCTTCATTTGACAGCACAACTCTTCTTT.

This chain joins TRDV1 and TRDJ1; D possibly corresponds to TRDD2 (7 bases). Trimming stripped 2 bases from V and 1 base from J, with 29 bases between. CDR3 size: 21 residues. Per the germline V gene, CDR1 is TSWWSYY and CDR2 is QGS. The CDR3 sequence: CALGEFFPTRLGLVLTDKLIF. CDR3 coding DNA: TGTGCTCTTGGGGAATTCTTTCCTACGCGTCTGGGGTTAGTTCTCACCGATAAACTCATCTTT.

This chain connects TRDV1 to TRDJ1, with 9 bases matching TRDD2. V lost 6 bases, J lost 0 bases, and 26 bases stayed unmatched. CDR3 length: 22 amino acids. Germline V gene lookup returns CDR1 TSWWSYY and CDR2 QGS. The DNA for the CDR3 is TGTGCTCTTGGAGATAGGCCTTCCTACGTGAACTGGGCCCCCCCGTACACCGATAAACTCATCTTT. As protein: CALGDRPSYVNWAPPYTDKLIF.

Worth noting for this clone: One end of the junction is discordant with germline, which a read error may explain. The chain couples TRDV1 to TRDJ1; TRDD3 agrees at 11 bases. The CDR3 runs to 19 residues. Looked up from germline, CDR1 is TSWWSYY and CDR2 is QGS. CDR3: CALGEMVGGYALYTDKLIF. The DNA of the CDR3 is TGTGCTCTTGGGGAAATGGTTGGGGGATACGCTTTGTACACCGACAAACTCATCTTT.

This chain joins TRDV1 and TRDJ1, with 7 bases identical to TRDD2. Germline V CDR1 and CDR2: TSWWSYY, QGS. The CDR3 covers 19 residues. V shed 0 bases, J shed 0 bases, and the junction held 13 bases outside the gene matches. Here the CDR3 DNA reads TGTGCTCTTGGGGAACTATTCCTACAAAGTCGTCCATACACCGATAAACTCATCTTT. Amino acid sequence: CALGELFLQSRPYTDKLIF.

This clone showed up just a few times. The chain employs TRDV1 and TRDJ1; D perhaps matches TRDD3 (5 bases). V dropped 6 bases and J dropped 5 bases, with 25 bases sitting between them. Germline lookup yields CDR1 TSWWSYY and CDR2 QGS. This CDR3 is 17 amino acids long. This CDR3 reads CALGSPFAHRGRDKLIF. CDR3 nucleotide sequence: TGTGCTCTTGGCTCACCCTTTGCACACCGGGGACGGGATAAACTCATCTTT.

The rearrangement links TRDV1 to TRDJ1; 8 bases map to TRDD3. Germline V gives CDR1 TSWWSYY, CDR2 QGS. V lost 9 bases and J lost 1; bases outside the gene matches: 22. This CDR3 contains 19 residues. CDR3 amino acids: CALTTGAGYAYLLTDKLIF. CDR3 in DNA: TGTGCTCTAACAACAGGAGCGGGATACGCGTATCTCCTCACCGATAAACTCATCTTT.

This clone was seen only a few times. The rearrangement joins TRDV1 to TRDJ1, with D unresolved. This CDR3 comprises 19 residues. Germline lookup yields CDR1 TSWWSYY and CDR2 QGS. Trimming took 3 bases from V and 0 from J, leaving 23 bases between them. The CDR3: CALGDRRGTPPEYTDKLIF. CDR3 coding DNA: TGTGCTCTTGGGGATAGGAGGGGCACCCCCCCCGAGTACACCGATAAACTCATCTTT.

This clone occurred a few times. This chain joins TRDV1 and TRDJ1; a possible D gene is TRDD2 (5 bases). CDR3 size: 17 residues. Germline assignment: CDR1 TSWWSYY and CDR2 QGS. Trimming shortened V by 1 base and J by 2 bases, and 17 bases separated the two germline ends. CDR3 protein: CALGEPSSRSSTDKLIF. The CDR3 region has the DNA TGTGCTCTTGGGGAACCATCTTCCCGCAGCAGTACCGATAAACTCATCTTT.

The J gene is TRDJ1, the V gene TRDV1, with D uncertain. This CDR3 region has 18 residues. Trimming cost V 0 bases and J 0 bases, with 17 bases left between them. Germline CDR1 TSWWSYY, CDR2 QGS. CDR3 nucleotides: TGTGCTCTTGGGGAACTACCTGCGACAGGTTCCGACACCGATAAACTCATCTTT. Residues: CALGELPATGSDTDKLIF.

At least ten counts were recorded for this clone. This sequence joins TRDV2 and TRDJ1; TRDD3 matches at 12 bases. This CDR3 is 17 amino acids long. Trimming at V came to 5 bases and at J to 0 bases, leaving 9 bases not matched to a gene. Germline CDR1 reads GEAIGNYY; CDR2 reads EKD. The CDR3 sequence: CACALGDTTIYTDKLIF. Written as DNA, the CDR3 is TGTGCCTGTGCACTGGGGGATACCACAATCTACACCGATAAACTCATCTTT.

The rearrangement links TRDV2 to TRDJ1; the match to TRDD3 covers 9 bases. The CDR3 is 18 amino acids. Germline V gene lookup returns CDR1 GEAIGNYY and CDR2 EKD. V was pared by 5 bases and J by 0 bases, with 15 bases of the junction left unmatched. CDR3 region: CACAPYWGTSRYTDKLIF. CDR3 bases: TGTGCCTGTGCCCCGTACTGGGGGACATCAAGGTACACCGATAAACTCATCTTT.

This clone turned up a few times. V usage is TRDV1 and J usage is TRDJ1; TRDD3 agrees at 9 bases. This CDR3 comprises 16 residues. J lost 0 bases, V lost 2 bases, and 4 bases had no gene match. CDR1 TSWWSYY and CDR2 QGS come from the germline V gene. In DNA, the CDR3 is TGTGCTCTTGGGGAAAGCTCTGGGGGATACACCGATAAACTCATCTTT. This sequence encodes CALGESSGGYTDKLIF.

The genes are TRDV2 and TRDJ1; TRDD3 matches at 9 bases. CDR1 is GEAIGNYY and CDR2 is EKD in the germline V gene. The trim removed 9 bases at V and 13 bases at J, leaving 5 bases unmatched. This CDR3 contains 9 residues. CDR3 in DNA: TGTGCCCGGGGGATACTCGCCATCTTT. It translates to CARGILAIF.

This clone was detected a few times. The chain has TRDV1 and TRDJ1; 12 bases align to TRDD3. Germline trimming cut 10 bases from V and 0 bases from J; bases unmatched to any gene: 15. The length of the CDR3 is 18 residues. CDR1 is TSWWSYY, CDR2 QGS, per germline. CDR3 in amino acids: CAPQSWGIRWVHTDKLIF. CDR3 nucleotide sequence: TGTGCTCCCCAGTCCTGGGGGATACGCTGGGTGCACACCGATAAACTCATCTTT.

This clone was counted a few times. The chain joins TRDV1 to TRDJ1, with no clear D. The germline V gene has CDR1 TSWWSYY and CDR2 QGS. V was cut by 3 bases and J by 1 base, with 12 bases left in between. This CDR3 comprises 15 residues. The CDR3 sequence: CALGDPRSSTDKLIF. The DNA for the CDR3 is TGTGCTCTTGGGGACCCTCGAAGTTCCACCGATAAACTCATCTTT.

The chain carries TRDV1 and TRDJ1, with 10 bases that match TRDD3. CDR3 length: 21 residues. Germline trimming cut 0 bases from V and 7 bases from J; bases unmatched to any gene: 23. Germline-derived CDR1 and CDR2 are TSWWSYY and QGS. CDR3 in amino acids: CALGELGRHSYNWGIPGKLIF. CDR3 in DNA: TGTGCTCTTGGGGAACTGGGACGTCATTCCTATAACTGGGGGATCCCCGGTAAACTCATCTTT.

The sample holds a few counts of this clone. The chain has TRDV1 and TRDJ1; 7 bases are a match to TRDD2. With 2 bases clipped from V and 1 base from J, the junction kept 13 bases outside the gene matches. CDR3 length: 18 amino acids. Per the germline V gene, CDR1 is TSWWSYY and CDR2 is QGS. The CDR3 nucleotides read TGTGCTCTTGGGGAAAGGTGCCTTCCTTGGAGGGTCACCGATAAACTCATCTTT. Encoded protein: CALGERCLPWRVTDKLIF.

In this sample, this clone turned up a few times. This chain links TRDV1 with TRDJ1; D is unresolved. The CDR3 spans 17 residues. Trimming pared 3 bases from V and 0 bases from J, leaving 17 bases between. Germline V gene data show CDR1 as TSWWSYY and CDR2 as QGS. In nucleotides, the CDR3 is TGTGCTCTTGGGGAGCTTAACGTACTCCCGTACACCGATAAACTCATCTTT. It encodes CALGELNVLPYTDKLIF.

The chain combines TRDV1 with TRDJ1; 12 bases are a match to TRDD3. The CDR3 is 28 residues long. Trimming took 2 bases from V and 0 from J; bases not matched to a gene: 37. Germline V gives CDR1 TSWWSYY, CDR2 QGS. In nucleotides, the CDR3 is TGTGCTCTTGGGGAAAAAATTTCTCGAGGTGGCCGAGAGATCACTGGGGGATACCTAAAATACCACACCGATAAACTCATCTTT. Its translation is CALGEKISRGGREITGGYLKYHTDKLIF.

The J gene is TRDJ1, the V gene TRDV1; D is tentatively TRDD1 or TRDD2 (5 bases each). Trimming cost V 1 base and J 3 bases, with 12 bases left between them. Germline V lookup: CDR1 TSWWSYY, CDR2 QGS. The CDR3 extends over 15 amino acids. The CDR3 DNA follows: TGTGCTCTTGGGGAACAGAAATTCCTCGCCGATAAACTCATCTTT. Translating it yields CALGEQKFLADKLIF.

This clone has just a few counts. This chain uses TRDV1 with TRDJ1, with D unclear. CDR3 length equals 19 residues. CDR1 is TSWWSYY and CDR2 is QGS in the germline V gene. Between the trimmed V and J ends, which lost 2 bases and 4 bases, there was a span of 26 bases. For the CDR3, the DNA is TGTGCTCTTGGGGAATTGAATTCTTCGGGAGATAAGACTAGCGATAAACTCATCTTT. Translation: CALGELNSSGDKTSDKLIF.

V is TRDV1 and J is TRDJ2, with D perhaps TRDD2 (9 bases). This CDR3 has 21 amino acids. CDR1 TSWWSYY and CDR2 QGS come from the germline V gene. The CDR3 region is CASSNLPTRWGINRREAQLFF. The CDR3 DNA reads TGTGCCTCTTCCAACCTTCCTACAAGATGGGGGATTAACCGGAGGGAAGCACAACTCTTCTTT.

The table lists this clone with a few counts. The chain recombines TRDV1 with TRDJ1; tentatively, D is TRDD3 (5 bases). This CDR3 region has 16 residues. Germline CDR1 and CDR2: TSWWSYY and QGS. V was clipped by 1 base and J by 2 bases, with 14 bases between them. The CDR3 nucleotides read TGTGCTCTTGGGGAACGCCCACGGAGGGGGACCGATAAACTCATCTTT. Amino acids: CALGERPRRGTDKLIF.

In the case of this clone: Compared with germline, one end of the junction differs, possibly owing to a read error. This chain connects TRDV2 to TRDJ1; D unclear. Germline V gene data show CDR1 as GEAIGNYY and CDR2 as EKD. The CDR3 runs to 12 residues. The CDR3 DNA sequence: TGTGCCTGTGACACCGACACCGATAACCTCATCTTT. Its protein is CACDTDTDNLIF.

In its sample, this clone was seen a few times. The rearrangement joins TRDV1 to TRDJ1; 8 bases fit TRDD3. The CDR3 consists of 18 residues. The trim removed 3 bases at V and 6 bases at J, leaving 18 bases unmatched. Germline values: CDR1 TSWWSYY, CDR2 QGS. The CDR3 is CALGELLGCAGGINKLIF. CDR3 in DNA: TGTGCTCTTGGGGAGCTCCTAGGGTGTGCTGGGGGAATCAATAAACTCATCTTT.

This clone was detected a few times. The chain recombines TRDV1 with TRDJ1; 9 bases map to TRDD3. This CDR3 is built from 31 residues. Trimming removed 0 bases from V and 1 base from J; junction bases left unmatched: 48. The germline V gene has CDR1 TSWWSYY and CDR2 QGS. The CDR3 here is CALGELCSGPPSPSGREYWGRKRAITDKLIF. CDR3 bases: TGTGCTCTTGGGGAACTATGTTCTGGCCCTCCTTCCCCAAGTGGTCGTGAGTACTGGGGGAGAAAACGAGCAATCACCGATAAACTCATCTTT.

This clone was seen repeatedly, ten times or more. This specimen includes other DNA sequences encoding the same CDR3. The gene calls are TRDV2 and TRDJ1; D might be TRDD3 (6 bases). V was clipped by 0 bases and J by 1 base, with 14 bases between them. The CDR3 length is 16 residues. Germline CDR1 reads GEAIGNYY; CDR2 reads EKD. This CDR3 is CACDTEDTYRTDKLIF. As DNA, the CDR3 is TGTGCCTGTGACACCGAGGATACCTACCGCACCGATAAACTCATCTTT.

This clone was observed a handful of times. The V gene is TRDV1, the J gene TRDJ1; 8 bases fit TRDD3. The germline gives CDR1 TSWWSYY, CDR2 QGS. The V segment lost 3 bases and the J segment 2 bases; nucleotides outside the gene matches: 8. The CDR3 runs to 16 residues. DNA of the CDR3: TGTGCTCTTGGGGAGCTATCGGGGGATAAGACCGATAAACTCATCTTT. It translates to CALGELSGDKTDKLIF.

This clone was detected a few times. The V and J genes are TRDV1 and TRDJ1; maybe TRDD2 (5 bases). CDR1 TSWWSYY and CDR2 QGS come from the germline V gene. V lost 1 base and J lost 4, with 13 bases in between. The CDR3 totals 15 residues. For the CDR3, the DNA is TGTGCTCTTGGGGAACACCTCCCTACGGGCGATAAACTCATCTTT. It specifies CALGEHLPTGDKLIF.